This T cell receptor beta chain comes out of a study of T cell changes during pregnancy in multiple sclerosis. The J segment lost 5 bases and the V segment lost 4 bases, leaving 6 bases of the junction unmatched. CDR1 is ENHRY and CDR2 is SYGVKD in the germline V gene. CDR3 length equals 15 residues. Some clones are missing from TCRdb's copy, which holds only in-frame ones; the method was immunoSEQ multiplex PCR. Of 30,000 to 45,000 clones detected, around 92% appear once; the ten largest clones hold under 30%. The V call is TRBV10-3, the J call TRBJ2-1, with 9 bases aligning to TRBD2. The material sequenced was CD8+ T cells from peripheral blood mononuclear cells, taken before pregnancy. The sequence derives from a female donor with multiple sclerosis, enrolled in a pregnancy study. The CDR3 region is CAISGVIAGDNEQFF. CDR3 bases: TGTGCCATCAGTGGGGTAATAGCGGGGGACAATGAGCAGTTCTTC.